This TCR beta chain stems from a study of T cells in Graves' hyperthyroidism and ophthalmopathy. Study outcomes and limitations: A model using 13 V-J features told ophthalmopathy apart from stable hyperthyroidism. In blood, most of the thyroid clonotypes expanded above 0.001 were also present.

In germline, CDR1 is MNHEY, CDR2 SMNVEV (reference sequence). The junction had 7 bases not matched to a gene; V was cut back by 3 bases and J by 6 bases. This CDR3 spans 15 amino acids. Regions amplified from RNA transcripts were the TCR beta CDR3 regions. First-round RT-PCR of the TCR CDR3 relied on the HTBI primer set. TCRdb re-analysed the multiplex PCR reads in MiXCR, keeping a single row per CDR3 protein. This sample has about 410,000 distinct CDR3 sequences; about 15% occur once, and the top ten carry over 10%. This clonotype has more than one count but fewer than ten. Its antigen is currently unknown.

This TCR was recovered from a man younger than 35 with Graves' ophthalmopathy. V is TRBV27 and J is TRBJ2-2; 7 nucleotides line up with TRBD2. Sequencing was performed on blood. DNA for the CDR3: TGTGCCAGCAGTTTCTCGGGAGGAGGAGCCGGGGAGCTGTTTTTT. This encodes CASSFSGGGAGELFF.